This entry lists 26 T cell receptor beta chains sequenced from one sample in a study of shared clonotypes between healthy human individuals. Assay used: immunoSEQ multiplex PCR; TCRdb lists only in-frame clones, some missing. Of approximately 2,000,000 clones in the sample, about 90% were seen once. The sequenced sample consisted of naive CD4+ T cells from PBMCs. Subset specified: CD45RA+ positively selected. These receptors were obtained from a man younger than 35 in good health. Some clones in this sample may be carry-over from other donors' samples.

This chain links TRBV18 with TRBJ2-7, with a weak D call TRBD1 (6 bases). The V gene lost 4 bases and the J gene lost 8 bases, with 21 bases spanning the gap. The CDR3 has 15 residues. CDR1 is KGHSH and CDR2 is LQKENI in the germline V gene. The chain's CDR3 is CASSLNRDRGVKQYF. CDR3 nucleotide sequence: TGTGCCAGCTCACTCAACAGGGACCGCGGTGTAAAGCAGTACTTC.

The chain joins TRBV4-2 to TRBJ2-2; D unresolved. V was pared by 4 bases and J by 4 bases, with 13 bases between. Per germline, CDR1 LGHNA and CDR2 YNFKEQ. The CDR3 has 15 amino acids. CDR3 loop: CASSPTLVSTGELFF. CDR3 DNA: TGTGCCAGCAGCCCCACCCTAGTATCCACCGGGGAGCTGTTTTTT.

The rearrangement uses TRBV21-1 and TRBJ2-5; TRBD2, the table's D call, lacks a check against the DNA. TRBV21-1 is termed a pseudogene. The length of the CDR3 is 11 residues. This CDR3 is CASKLTETQYF. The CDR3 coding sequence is TGTGCCAGCAAGCTTACGGAGACCCAGTACTTC.

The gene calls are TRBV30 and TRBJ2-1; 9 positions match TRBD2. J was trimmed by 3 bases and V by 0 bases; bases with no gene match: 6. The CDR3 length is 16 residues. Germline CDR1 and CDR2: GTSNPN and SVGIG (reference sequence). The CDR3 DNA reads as TGTGCCTGGAGTGTACGAGTGACTAGCGGCTACAATGAGCAGTTCTTC. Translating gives CAWSVRVTSGYNEQFF.

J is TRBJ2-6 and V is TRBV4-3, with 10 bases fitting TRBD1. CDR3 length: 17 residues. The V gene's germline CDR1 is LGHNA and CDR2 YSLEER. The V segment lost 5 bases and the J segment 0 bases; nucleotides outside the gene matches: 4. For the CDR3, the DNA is TGCGCCAGCAGCGACAGGGGGCCGTACTCTGGGGCCAACGTCCTGACTTTC. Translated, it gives CASSDRGPYSGANVLTF.

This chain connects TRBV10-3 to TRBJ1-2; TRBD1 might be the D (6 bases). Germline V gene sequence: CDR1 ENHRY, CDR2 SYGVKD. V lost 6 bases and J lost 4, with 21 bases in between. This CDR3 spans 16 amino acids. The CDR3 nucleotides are TGTGCCATCAGCTTTAACACCAAGGGGGATTCCTATGGCTACACCTTC. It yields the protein CAISFNTKGDSYGYTF.

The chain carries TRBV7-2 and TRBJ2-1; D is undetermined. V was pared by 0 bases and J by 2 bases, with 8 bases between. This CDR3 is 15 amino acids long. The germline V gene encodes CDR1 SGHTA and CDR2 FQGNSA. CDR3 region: CASSLAARTYNEQFF. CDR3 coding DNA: TGTGCCAGCAGCTTAGCAGCCCGTACCTACAATGAGCAGTTCTTC.

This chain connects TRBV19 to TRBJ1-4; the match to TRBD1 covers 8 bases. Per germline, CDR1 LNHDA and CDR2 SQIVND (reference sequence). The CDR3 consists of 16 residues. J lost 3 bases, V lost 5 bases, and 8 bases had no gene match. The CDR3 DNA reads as TGTGCCAGTAGTCGGGGCAGGGGGCGAGCTAATGAAAAACTGTTTTTT. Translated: CASSRGRGRANEKLFF.

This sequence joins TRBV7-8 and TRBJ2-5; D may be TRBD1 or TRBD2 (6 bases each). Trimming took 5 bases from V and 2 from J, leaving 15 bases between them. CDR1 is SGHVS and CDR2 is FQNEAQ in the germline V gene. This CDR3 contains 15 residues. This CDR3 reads CASSQTGSGQETQYF. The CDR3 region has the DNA TGTGCCAGCAGCCAAACAGGGAGCGGGCAAGAGACCCAGTACTTC. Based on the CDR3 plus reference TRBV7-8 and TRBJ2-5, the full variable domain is GAGVSQSPRYKVAKRGQDVALRCDPISGHVSLFWYQQALGQGPEFLTYFQNEAQLDKSGLPSDRFFAERPEGSVSTLKIQRTQQEDSAVYLCASSQTGSGQETQYFGPGTRLLVL.

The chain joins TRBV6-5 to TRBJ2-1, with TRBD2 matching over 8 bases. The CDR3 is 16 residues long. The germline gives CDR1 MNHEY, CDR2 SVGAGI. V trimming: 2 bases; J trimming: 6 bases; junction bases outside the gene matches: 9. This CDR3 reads CASSYAGTREGNEQFF. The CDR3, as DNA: TGTGCCAGCAGTTACGCTGGGACTAGGGAGGGCAATGAGCAGTTCTTC.

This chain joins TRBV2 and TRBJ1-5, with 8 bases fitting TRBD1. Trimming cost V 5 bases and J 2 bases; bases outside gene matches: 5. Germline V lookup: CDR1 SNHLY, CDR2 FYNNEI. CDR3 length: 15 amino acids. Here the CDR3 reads CASSPGGEGNQPQHF. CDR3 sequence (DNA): TGTGCCAGCAGTCCAGGGGGCGAGGGCAATCAGCCCCAGCATTTT. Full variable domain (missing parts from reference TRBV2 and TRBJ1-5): EPEVTQTPSHQVTQMGQEVILRCVPISNHLYFYWYRQILGQKVEFLVSFYNNEISEKSEIFDDQFSVERPDGSNFTLKIRSTKLEDSAMYFCASSPGGEGNQPQHFGDGTRLSIL.

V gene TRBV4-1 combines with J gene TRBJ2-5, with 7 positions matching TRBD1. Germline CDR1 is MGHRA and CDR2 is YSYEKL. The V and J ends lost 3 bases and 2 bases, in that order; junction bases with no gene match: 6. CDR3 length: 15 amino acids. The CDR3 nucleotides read TGCGCCAGCAGCCACCCGACAGGGCGACAAGAGACCCAGTACTTC. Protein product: CASSHPTGRQETQYF.

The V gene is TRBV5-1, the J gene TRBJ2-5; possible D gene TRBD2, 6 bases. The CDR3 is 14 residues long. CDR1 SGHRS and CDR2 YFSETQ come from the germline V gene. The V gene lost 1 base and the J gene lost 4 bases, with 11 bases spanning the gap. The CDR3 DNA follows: TGCGCCAGCAGCTTGAACCTCGGGGGAGAGACCCAGTACTTC. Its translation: CASSLNLGGETQYF. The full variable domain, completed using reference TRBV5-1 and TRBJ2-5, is KAGVTQTPRYLIKTRGQQVTLSCSPISGHRSVSWYQQTPGQGLQFLFEYFSETQRNKGNFPGRFSGRQFSNSRSEMNVSTLELGDSALYLCASSLNLGGETQYFGPGTRLLVL.

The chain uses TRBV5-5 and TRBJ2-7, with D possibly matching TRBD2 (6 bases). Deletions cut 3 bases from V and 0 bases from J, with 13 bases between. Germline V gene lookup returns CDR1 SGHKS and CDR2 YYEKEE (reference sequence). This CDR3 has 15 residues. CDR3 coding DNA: TGTGCCAGCAGCTCCTATAGCGGTAACTCCTACGAGCAGTACTTC. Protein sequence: CASSSYSGNSYEQYF. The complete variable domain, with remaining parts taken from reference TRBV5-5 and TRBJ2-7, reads DAGVTQSPTHLIKTRGQQVTLRCSPISGHKSVSWYQQVLGQGPQFIFQYYEKEERGRGNFPDRFSARQFPNYSSELNVNALLLGDSALYLCASSSYSGNSYEQYFGPGTRLTVT.

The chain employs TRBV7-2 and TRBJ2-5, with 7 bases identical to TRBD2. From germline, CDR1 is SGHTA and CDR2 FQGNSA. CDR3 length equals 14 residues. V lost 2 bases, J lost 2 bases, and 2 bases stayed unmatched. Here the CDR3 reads CASSLWREQETQYF. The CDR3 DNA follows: TGTGCCAGCAGCTTATGGCGGGAGCAAGAGACCCAGTACTTC.

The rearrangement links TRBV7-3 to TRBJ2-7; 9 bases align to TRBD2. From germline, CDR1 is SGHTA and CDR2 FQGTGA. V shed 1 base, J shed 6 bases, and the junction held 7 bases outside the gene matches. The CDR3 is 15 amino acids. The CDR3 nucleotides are TGTGCCAGCAGCTTAATGGATAGCGGGAGAGGCGAGCAGTACTTC. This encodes CASSLMDSGRGEQYF.

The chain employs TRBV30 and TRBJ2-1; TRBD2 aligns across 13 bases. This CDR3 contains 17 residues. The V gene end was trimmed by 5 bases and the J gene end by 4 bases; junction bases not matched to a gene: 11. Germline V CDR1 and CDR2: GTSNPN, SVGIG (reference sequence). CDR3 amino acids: CAWLLAGTSGVYNEQFF. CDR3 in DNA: TGTGCCTGGTTACTCGCCGGGACTAGCGGGGTATACAATGAGCAGTTCTTC.

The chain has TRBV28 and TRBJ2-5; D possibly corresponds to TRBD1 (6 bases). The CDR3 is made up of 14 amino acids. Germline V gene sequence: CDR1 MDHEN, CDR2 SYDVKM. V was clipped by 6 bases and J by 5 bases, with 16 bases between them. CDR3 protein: CASSTRGGMETQYF. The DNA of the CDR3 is TGTGCCAGCAGCACCAGAGGGGGAATGGAGACCCAGTACTTC.

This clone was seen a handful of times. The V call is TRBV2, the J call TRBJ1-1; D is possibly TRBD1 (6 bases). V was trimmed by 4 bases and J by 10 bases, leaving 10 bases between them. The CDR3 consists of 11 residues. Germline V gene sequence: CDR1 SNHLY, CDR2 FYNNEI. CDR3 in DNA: TGTGCCAGCAGTGCAGGGGAAGGAGCTTTCTTT. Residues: CASSAGEGAFF.

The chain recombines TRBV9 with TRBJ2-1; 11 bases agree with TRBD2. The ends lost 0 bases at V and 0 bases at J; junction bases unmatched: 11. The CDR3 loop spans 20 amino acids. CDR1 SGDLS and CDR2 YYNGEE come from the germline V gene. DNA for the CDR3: TGTGCCAGCAGCGTAGGCCAACTAGCGGGAGCGACCCACTCCTACAATGAGCAGTTCTTC. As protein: CASSVGQLAGATHSYNEQFF.

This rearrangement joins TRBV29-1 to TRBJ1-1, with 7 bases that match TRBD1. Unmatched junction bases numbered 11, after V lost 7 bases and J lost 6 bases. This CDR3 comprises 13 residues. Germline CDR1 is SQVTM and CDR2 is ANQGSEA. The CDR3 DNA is TGCAGCGGGGGCCGGGACAGAAGCTCTGAAGCTTTCTTT. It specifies CSGGRDRSSEAFF.

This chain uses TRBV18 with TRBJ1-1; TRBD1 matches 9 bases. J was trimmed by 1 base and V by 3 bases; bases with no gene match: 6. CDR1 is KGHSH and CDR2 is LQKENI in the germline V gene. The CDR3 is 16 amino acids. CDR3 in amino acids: CASSPGQGEGNTEAFF. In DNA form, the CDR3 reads TGTGCCAGCTCACCGGGACAGGGTGAAGGGAACACTGAAGCTTTCTTT.

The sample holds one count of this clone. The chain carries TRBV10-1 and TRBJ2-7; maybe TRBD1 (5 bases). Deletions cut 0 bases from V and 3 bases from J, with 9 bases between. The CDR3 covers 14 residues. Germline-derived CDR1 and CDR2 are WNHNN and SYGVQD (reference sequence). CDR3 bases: TGCGCCAGCAGTGAGTCCCAGGGTCTCTACGAGCAGTACTTC. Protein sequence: CASSESQGLYEQYF.

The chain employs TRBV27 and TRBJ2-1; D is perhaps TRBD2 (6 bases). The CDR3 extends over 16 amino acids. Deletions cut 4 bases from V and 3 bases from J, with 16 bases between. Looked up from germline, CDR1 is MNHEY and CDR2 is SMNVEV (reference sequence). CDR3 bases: TGTGCCAGCAGTTCCCCCCCGCGGGACCGCTACAATGAGCAGTTCTTC. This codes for CASSSPPRDRYNEQFF.

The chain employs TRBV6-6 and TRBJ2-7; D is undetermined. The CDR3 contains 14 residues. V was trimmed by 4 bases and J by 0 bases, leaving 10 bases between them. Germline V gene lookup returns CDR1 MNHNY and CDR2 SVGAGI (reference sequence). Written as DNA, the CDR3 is TGTGCCAGCAGTTTGCCAGACGGCTCCTACGAGCAGTACTTC. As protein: CASSLPDGSYEQYF.

CDR3 nucleotides: TGCGCCAGCCTCCCCGGGGTAGCTTGGTCGAATGAGCAGTTCTTC. Its protein is CASLPGVAWSNEQFF. The V gene is TRBV10-2, the J gene TRBJ2-1, with a weak D call TRBD2 (5 bases). Per the germline V gene, CDR1 is WSHSY and CDR2 is SAAADI. This CDR3 comprises 15 residues. The ends were cut back, 8 bases at V and 7 bases at J, with 21 bases in the middle.